The 15 T cell receptor beta chains in this list originate from one sample, sequenced in a study of blood T cell repertoires in COVID-19. Using immunoSEQ multiplex PCR, the repertoire was profiled, and TCRdb retains in-frame clones only, with some absent. The sample yields some 400,000 clones, roughly 89% seen once. Sequencing was performed on PBMCs or T cells enriched from blood (not recorded which). The receptors originated from a woman younger than 45 who had recovered from COVID-19.

V gene TRBV5-6 combines with J gene TRBJ2-2, with TRBD2 matching 13 bases. Per the germline V gene, CDR1 is SGHDT and CDR2 is YYEEEE. The CDR3 totals 17 residues. With V trimmed by 0 bases and J by 6 bases, 5 bases remained unmatched. The CDR3 sequence is CASSLGLAGGVAGELFF. In DNA form, the CDR3 reads TGTGCCAGCAGCTTGGGACTAGCGGGAGGAGTGGCCGGGGAGCTGTTTTTT.

The chain links TRBV4-1 to TRBJ2-1, with D possibly matching TRBD1 (6 bases). V lost 0 bases, J lost 12 bases, and 9 bases lay in between. CDR3 length equals 12 residues. Per germline, CDR1 MGHRA and CDR2 YSYEKL. This CDR3 is CASSQDTGWQFF. In DNA, the CDR3 is TGCGCCAGCAGCCAAGATACAGGGTGGCAGTTCTTC.

The chain links TRBV9 to TRBJ2-2; 11 nucleotides agree with TRBD2. Germline V gene sequence: CDR1 SGDLS, CDR2 YYNGEE. This CDR3 is built from 18 residues. The ends lost 1 base at V and 0 bases at J; junction bases unmatched: 5. The CDR3 loop is CASSVWASGGSNTGELFF. The CDR3 DNA follows: TGTGCCAGCAGCGTATGGGCTAGCGGGGGGTCGAACACCGGGGAGCTGTTTTTT.

The table lists this clone with a few counts. This sequence joins TRBV7-2 and TRBJ1-2; no reliable D call. V shed 2 bases and J shed 7 bases, with 17 bases lying between them. The CDR3 runs to 15 residues. Germline CDR1 reads SGHTA; CDR2 reads FQGNSA. The DNA of the CDR3 is TGTGCCAGCAGCTTAATAATCACGTTGGCTAGTGGCTACACCTTC. Its translation is CASSLIITLASGYTF.

The chain uses TRBV19 and TRBJ1-1, with D unclear. The V gene lost 5 bases and the J gene lost 4 bases, with 5 bases spanning the gap. The CDR3 is made up of 11 amino acids. Germline V gene lookup returns CDR1 LNHDA and CDR2 SQIVND (reference sequence). CDR3 bases: TGTGCCAGTAGTCAGGCCACTGAAGCTTTCTTT. Amino acid sequence: CASSQATEAFF.

The V gene is TRBV5-1, the J gene TRBJ2-7; 10 positions agree with TRBD1. The CDR3 is 14 amino acids. Germline trimming cut 4 bases from V and 6 bases from J; bases unmatched to any gene: 7. CDR1 and CDR2 (germline): SGHRS, YFSETQ. This CDR3 reads CASSAGTGVSEQYF. The DNA for the CDR3 is TGCGCCAGCAGCGCTGGGACAGGGGTAAGCGAGCAGTACTTC.

The rearrangement uses TRBV5-1 and TRBJ1-1; D may be TRBD1 (5 bases). Germline CDR1 is SGHRS and CDR2 is YFSETQ. Trimming took off 6 bases at V and 3 bases at J, with 21 bases between the two ends. The CDR3 extends over 16 amino acids. CDR3 protein: CASTPTSSGAYTEAFF. The CDR3 region has the DNA TGCGCCAGCACGCCGACATCATCTGGGGCATACACTGAAGCTTTCTTT.

The chain carries TRBV27 and TRBJ1-6; D remains unclear. Germline V gene sequence: CDR1 MNHEY, CDR2 SMNVEV (reference sequence). Trimming took off 6 bases at V and 7 bases at J, with 13 bases between the two ends. The length of the CDR3 is 14 residues. The CDR3 here is CASSLRGWNSPLHF. DNA of the CDR3: TGTGCCAGCAGCCTCAGAGGGTGGAATTCACCCCTCCACTTT.

This chain joins TRBV5-4 and TRBJ2-7; weak D call: TRBD2 (6 bases). From germline, CDR1 is SGHNT and CDR2 YYREEE (reference sequence). This CDR3 is 15 amino acids long. V shed 4 bases and J shed 1 base, with 15 bases lying between them. This CDR3 reads CASSRTGLQSYEQYF. CDR3 in DNA: TGTGCCAGCAGCCGCACGGGACTTCAATCCTACGAGCAGTACTTC.

This sequence joins TRBV4-1 and TRBJ1-2; no definite D call. Germline V lookup: CDR1 MGHRA, CDR2 YSYEKL. The CDR3 extends over 17 amino acids. The V end lost 1 base, the J end lost 1 base, and 16 bases lay between the germline ends. The CDR3 coding sequence is TGCGCCAGCAGCCAAGCTGGCGCAGCGAACAATAACTATGGCTACACCTTC. Protein product: CASSQAGAANNNYGYTF.

The chain has TRBV27 and TRBJ2-3, with 8 bases fitting TRBD2. The CDR3 consists of 15 residues. The V and J ends lost 0 bases and 9 bases, in that order; junction bases with no gene match: 8. Germline CDR1 reads MNHEY; CDR2 reads SMNVEV (reference sequence). The CDR3 region has the DNA TGTGCCAGCAGTTTATCGTGGGGACTAGAGGAGACGCAGTATTTT. This gives the protein CASSLSWGLEETQYF.

CDR3 loop: CASTRGNANEQYF. The CDR3 nucleotides are TGTGCCAGTACGAGAGGGAACGCCAACGAGCAGTACTTC. The V gene is TRBV2, the J gene TRBJ2-7, with D possibly matching TRBD2 (5 bases). The CDR3 runs to 13 residues. V was clipped by 9 bases and J by 5 bases, with 17 bases between them. Germline values: CDR1 SNHLY, CDR2 FYNNEI.

The rearrangement links TRBV7-2 to TRBJ1-1, with 9 bases matching TRBD1. The CDR3 has 15 residues. From germline, CDR1 is SGHTA and CDR2 FQGNSA. V gave up 3 bases and J gave up 3 bases; unmatched junction bases: 5. The CDR3 protein is CASSFDRGADTEAFF. The CDR3 DNA reads TGTGCCAGCAGCTTCGACAGGGGGGCGGACACTGAAGCTTTCTTT.

The rearrangement joins TRBV7-3 to TRBJ2-3; 11 bases are shared with TRBD2. The CDR3 has 17 amino acids. Germline CDR1 reads SGHTA; CDR2 reads FQGTGA. Unmatched junction bases numbered 10, after V lost 2 bases and J lost 6 bases. The DNA of the CDR3 is TGTGCCAGCAGCTTAGGTTGGCTAGCGGGGGGCAGGGATACGCAGTATTTT. As protein: CASSLGWLAGGRDTQYF.

J is TRBJ1-2 and V is TRBV30; perhaps TRBD1 as D (5 bases). V lost 5 bases, J lost 5 bases, and 24 bases lay in between. Looked up from germline, CDR1 is GTSNPN and CDR2 is SVGIG (reference sequence). This CDR3 has 16 amino acids. Here the CDR3 DNA reads TGTGCCTGGGTCCGCGGGGGTAGGAGGTCCCCTTATGGCTACACCTTC. As protein: CAWVRGGRRSPYGYTF.